The rows below give T cell receptor beta chains drawn from one sample of a study of regulatory T cells in long-lasting Graves disease. Each CDR3 protein is one row after TCRdb ran MiXCR on the multiplex PCR reads. The sample has about 620,000 distinct CDR3 sequences, around 17% seen once; the top ten hold approximately 18%. A further study also used this sample, focusing on T cells in Graves' hyperthyroidism and ophthalmopathy.

The input for sequencing was peripheral blood mononuclear cells (PBMCs), taken at new diagnosis, from a patient treated with antithyroid drugs. Every receptor here comes from a woman younger than 45 with Graves disease. Each CDR3 is given with its conserved first and last residue. Each record gives: V gene, D gene, J gene, clone size, CDR3 DNA, CDR3 protein. The D gene is left open where the match is weak. Some rows have no size entry. The others give once, few or many, or a class for an expanded clone.

TRBV18	TRBD2	TRBJ2-1	few	TGTGCCAGCTCACCACCGGGACTAAGCGGGGCCAGCTACAATGAGCAGTTCTTC	CASSPPGLSGASYNEQFF
TRBV6-1	NA	TRBJ1-3	NA	TGTGCCAGCAGAACCTCAGGGCTCCCTGGAAACACCATATATTTT	CASRTSGLPGNTIYF
TRBV27	NA	TRBJ1-4	many	TGTGCCAGCAGTTTCCCCCCAGGGACTGGAGGAAAACTGTTTTTT	CASSFPPGTGGKLFF
TRBV19	TRBD2	TRBJ2-3	NA	TGTGCCAGTAGTATAGGACTAGCGGGAGGCACAGATACGCAGTATTTT	CASSIGLAGGTDTQYF
TRBV11-2	NA	TRBJ2-1	many	TGTGCCAGCAGCGTCAGACTAGAAAACAATGAGCAGTTCTTC	CASSVRLENNEQFF
TRBV4-1	TRBD1	TRBJ2-7	NA	TGCGCCAGCAGCCAAGAAAGAGTCAGGGGGCTGAGCGAGCAGTACTTC	CASSQERVRGLSEQYF
TRBV4-3	NA	TRBJ1-2	NA	TGCGCCAGCAGCCCAGATACCGGGCCTAGCTATGGCTACACCTTC	CASSPDTGPSYGYTF
TRBV29-1	NA	TRBJ1-2	many	TGCAGCGTTGAAAACCGGGACACCAGGAACTATGGCTACACCTTC	CSVENRDTRNYGYTF
TRBV18	NA	TRBJ2-5	NA	TGTGCCAGCTCACCACCTAGCCACCAAGAGACCCAGTACTTC	CASSPPSHQETQYF
TRBV5-1	NA	TRBJ2-1	few	TGCGCCAGCAGCCAAGAGGGGTACAATGAGCAGTTCTTC	CASSQEGYNEQFF
TRBV2	TRBD1	TRBJ1-6	few	TGTGCCAGCAGTTTGGGACAGGGGGCTGGTTCACTCCTCCACTTT	CASSLGQGAGSLLHF
TRBV7-9	NA	TRBJ1-1	few	TGTGCCAGCAGTGACACTAACACTAAAGCTTTCTTT	CASSDTNTKAFF
TRBV20-1	NA	TRBJ2-7	many	TGCAGTGCTAGACAAGACAGGAGCGAGCAGTACTTC	CSARQDRSEQYF
TRBV28	TRBD1	TRBJ2-7	many	TGTGCCAGCAGCTCAGGACAGGGCGCACGGGAGCAGTACTTC	CASSSGQGAREQYF
TRBV6-1	NA	TRBJ2-7	many	TGTGCCAGCAGTGACTGGGCAGACTCCTACGAGCAGTACTTC	CASSDWADSYEQYF
TRBV7-3	NA	TRBJ2-6	NA	TGTGCCAGCAGGAAAAACGCAGGGGCGGTTAGCTCTGGGGCCAACGTCCTGACTTTC	CASRKNAGAVSSGANVLTF
TRBV28	TRBD1	TRBJ2-1	many	TGTGCCAGCAGTTCAAAAAACAGGGGTTTCGTGGGGCAGTTCTTC	CASSSKNRGFVGQFF
TRBV5-6	NA	TRBJ2-7	NA	TGTGCCAGCAGCTTGGCCGGTGGCATCCACGAGCAGTACTTC	CASSLAGGIHEQYF
TRBV10-2	NA	TRBJ1-5	NA	TGCGCCAGCCCGGCCGCCAGCAATCAGCCCCAGCATTTT	CASPAASNQPQHF
TRBV5-1	NA	TRBJ2-1	many	TGCGCCAGCAGCCTGTACTCCTACAATGAGCAGTTCTTC	CASSLYSYNEQFF
TRBV18	TRBD2	TRBJ2-4	NA	TGTGCCAGCTCACCGACTAGCGGGAGTGGGGCCAAAAACATTCAGTACTTC	CASSPTSGSGAKNIQYF
TRBV3-1	NA	TRBJ2-5	many	TGTGCCAGCAGCCAAGTGGGGGGCGCGGGAGAGACCCAGTACTTC	CASSQVGGAGETQYF
TRBV27	NA	TRBJ2-1	many	TGTGCCAGCGACGGGGGAGCGAATGAGCAGTTCTTC	CASDGGANEQFF
TRBV7-9	NA	TRBJ2-3	many	TGTGCCAGCAGCTTAGGTCTACAGGCTAGCACAGATACGCAGTATTTT	CASSLGLQASTDTQYF
TRBV6-5	NA	TRBJ1-6	few	TGTGCCAGCAGTTACCGGGAACGGGATTCACCCCTCCACTTT	CASSYRERDSPLHF
TRBV18	NA	TRBJ1-2	NA	TGTGCCAGCTCACCCTCCGGCAGGGTCCACTATGGCTACACCTTC	CASSPSGRVHYGYTF
TRBV15	TRBD2	TRBJ2-5	few	TGTGCCACCAGCAGGACCGGGACTAGCTTCGAGACCCAGTACTTC	CATSRTGTSFETQYF
TRBV20-1	TRBD1	TRBJ2-7	many	TGCAGTGCGCCCGCACCGGGACAGGGCTTATACGAGCAGTACTTC	CSAPAPGQGLYEQYF
TRBV24-1	NA	TRBJ2-7	few	TGTGCCACCAGTGAAGGTGCGCGGAGCCCCTACGAGCAGTACTTC	CATSEGARSPYEQYF
TRBV28	NA	TRBJ1-5	NA	TGTGCCAGCGCGGGGGGTGGGGTGAATCAGCCCCAGCATTTT	CASAGGGVNQPQHF
TRBV6-9	NA	TRBJ1-2	many	TGTGCCAGCAGTTCTGGAGGGACATATGGCTACACCTTC	CASSSGGTYGYTF
TRBV6-2/TRBV6-3	TRBD1	TRBJ1-1	many	TGTGCCAGCAGTCACGGGACAGGGCTAGCGAACACTGAAGCTTTCTTT	CASSHGTGLANTEAFF
TRBV6-1	NA	TRBJ2-4	NA	TGTGCCAGACCCCCGCTCCGAAACATTCAGTACTTC	CARPPLRNIQYF
TRBV15	TRBD1	TRBJ2-1	NA	TGTGCCACCAGCAGAACTACAGACAGGGACCGTGAGCAGTTCTTC	CATSRTTDRDREQFF
TRBV7-9	NA	TRBJ1-4	once	TGTGCCAGCAGCTTAGTGTCAGGCAGTTTTAATGAAAAACTGTTTTTT	CASSLVSGSFNEKLFF
TRBV7-6	TRBD2	TRBJ2-1	NA	TGTGCCAGCAGCCGTAGCGGGGGTTCCTACAATGAGCAGTTCTTC	CASSRSGGSYNEQFF
TRBV9	NA	TRBJ1-2	few	TGTGCCAGCACCGCCAACACCGACGGCTACACCTTC	CASTANTDGYTF
TRBV7-9	NA	TRBJ2-1	NA	TGTGCCAGCAGCTTAGCCGGGCTTAGCGGACACAATGAGCAGTCCTTC	CASSLAGLSGHNEQSF
TRBV5-1	NA	TRBJ2-7	many	TGCGCCAGCAGCTCAGGGATAGGTCCCTACGAGCAGTACTTC	CASSSGIGPYEQYF
TRBV5-1	NA	TRBJ2-3	few	TGCGCCAGCAGCTTGGAGGGCCTTGGAGGTCCAGATACGCAGTATTTT	CASSLEGLGGPDTQYF